This TCR beta chain was observed in a study of memory CD4+ T cells and cytomegalovirus serostatus. Per the original data handling: Out-of-frame sequences were removed, leaving around 2,000,000 distinct TCRbeta sequences. The protocol was immunoSEQ multiplex PCR, while the TCRdb copy is restricted to in-frame clones and leaves out a portion. V, J and clone size are taken as reported in that table, and D and trimming were inferred from the DNA itself. The profile shows about 46,000 clones, about three quarters of them singletons. CDR3 length: 14 residues. The germline gives CDR1 MNHNS, CDR2 SASEGT. The V end was cut by 2 bases, the J end by 2 bases, with 10 bases between. Single viable CD3+CD4+CD8-CD45RO+ cells were sorted as the memory CD4+ T cells. Serostatus was set by detecting CMV pp150, pp28, p38, p52 IgG.

Specimen: memory CD4+ T cells from blood. This chain connects TRBV6-1 to TRBJ2-7; TRBD1 is a possible D gene (5 bases). The origin of this receptor is an adult in good health and CMV-seronegative. As DNA, the CDR3 is TGTGCCAGCAGTGAAATGTGGGGCCCCTACGAGCAGTACTTC. As protein: CASSEMWGPYEQYF.